The rows below give T cell receptor beta chains drawn from one sample of a study of beta chain features in type 1 diabetes. Method: immunoSEQ multiplex PCR; TCRdb's copy keeps in-frame clones and lacks some. The table lists 640,000 or so clones, more than 13% of them singletons. Sequencing was carried out using naive CD4+ T cells from blood. The receptors here all came from a man aged 18 to 29 with type 1 diabetes. CDR3s include the opening cysteine and the closing phenylalanine or tryptophan. The D gene is left open where the match is weak. Some rows mark clone size as missing; the rest say once, few, many or name a class of expanded clone.

V	D	J	size	CDR3	DNA
TRBV6-6	TRBD2	TRBJ2-3	few	CASSGLAGGRGQYF	TGTGCCAGCAGCGGACTAGCGGGGGGCCGGGGGCAGTATTTT
TRBV5-1	.	TRBJ1-5	few	CASSEGWQINQPQHF	TGCGCCAGCAGCGAGGGTTGGCAGATTAATCAGCCCCAGCATTTT
TRBV6-1	TRBD1	TRBJ2-2	few	CASSDRDRSFLRELFF	TGTGCCAGCAGTGACCGGGACAGATCGTTTTTAAGGGAGCTGTTTTTT
TRBV7-3	.	TRBJ2-7	.	CASSEGTYYEQYF	TGTGCCAGCAGTGAGGGGACTTATTACGAGCAGTACTTC
TRBV7-9	.	TRBJ1-5	few	CASSLGVSPTPRPQHF	TGTGCCAGCAGCTTAGGAGTTAGTCCCACGCCACGGCCCCAGCATTTT
TRBV7-2	.	TRBJ1-3	.	CASSLGGPVSGNTIYF	TGTGCCAGCAGCTTGGGCGGACCCGTCTCTGGAAACACCATATATTTT
TRBV5-4	TRBD1	TRBJ1-3	.	CASSLRTGALSGNTIYF	TGTGCCAGCAGCCTCCGGACAGGGGCTCTCTCTGGAAACACCATATATTTT
TRBV20-1	.	TRBJ2-1	.	CSATSNEQFF	TGCAGTGCTACCAGCAATGAGCAGTTCTTC
TRBV9	.	TRBJ2-5	few	CASSVEARQETQYF	TGTGCCAGCAGCGTAGAGGCCAGACAAGAGACCCAGTACTTC
TRBV30	.	TRBJ2-2	.	CAWSVMRWDTGELFF	TGTGCCTGGAGTGTAATGAGGTGGGACACCGGGGAGCTGTTTTTT
TRBV21-1	.	TRBJ2-7	.	CASSKGKEARAEARSSYEQYF	TGTGCCAGCAGCAAAGGGAAGGAGGCCCGGGCAGAGGCCCGCAGCTCCTACGAGCAGTACTTC
TRBV5-1	.	TRBJ2-2	.	CASSYPSRTNTGELFF	TGCGCCAGCAGCTACCCTAGCAGAACGAACACCGGGGAGCTGTTTTTT
TRBV30	.	TRBJ2-3	.	CAWWDPSDTQYF	TGTGCCTGGTGGGACCCTTCAGATACGCAGTATTTT
TRBV6-6	TRBD2	TRBJ2-7	few	CASHSLAGSYEQYF	TGTGCCAGCCATAGCCTAGCGGGTTCCTACGAGCAGTACTTC
TRBV19	.	TRBJ2-5	few	CASSGLQETQYF	TGTGCCAGCTCCGGGCTTCAGGAGACCCAGTACTTC
TRBV29-1	.	TRBJ2-3	few	CSVSRGWSTDTQYF	TGCAGCGTTTCAAGGGGGTGGAGCACAGATACGCAGTATTTT
TRBV6-5	TRBD1	TRBJ1-6	.	CASSYSRDSDSPLHF	TGTGCCAGCAGTTACTCCCGGGACAGTGATTCACCCCTCCACTTT
TRBV30	.	TRBJ1-2	few	CAWSAPPTGYGYTF	TGTGCCTGGAGTGCACCACCCACGGGGTATGGCTACACCTTC
TRBV9	.	TRBJ2-1	few	CASSVEYREQFF	TGTGCCAGCAGCGTAGAGTACCGGGAGCAGTTCTTC
TRBV11-2	TRBD2	TRBJ2-1	.	CASSSGGSSYNEQFF	TGTGCCAGCAGCTCGGGCGGGAGCTCCTACAATGAGCAGTTCTTC
TRBV14	.	TRBJ2-3	few	CASSQLILDTQYF	TGTGCCAGCAGCCAATTGATCTTAGATACGCAGTATTTT
TRBV29-1	.	TRBJ1-1	many	CSVGGVGRNTEAFF	TGCAGCGTTGGAGGGGTAGGGAGGAACACTGAAGCTTTCTTT
TRBV29-1	TRBD1	TRBJ1-2	few	CSGSDRGSLGYGYTF	TGCAGCGGATCGGACAGGGGAAGTCTAGGCTATGGCTACACCTTC
TRBV30	.	TRBJ2-5	few	CAWSQGGETQYF	TGTGCCTGGTCTCAGGGGGGAGAGACCCAGTACTTC
TRBV5-6	.	TRBJ2-1	few	CASTSDWNANEQFF	TGTGCCAGCACCTCGGATTGGAACGCCAATGAGCAGTTCTTC
TRBV5-1	TRBD1	TRBJ2-7	few	CASSFAGTGDEQYF	TGCGCCAGCAGCTTCGCCGGGACAGGGGATGAGCAGTACTTC
TRBV29-1	TRBD1	TRBJ1-5	.	CSVATGTGVNQPQHF	TGCAGCGTTGCTACCGGGACAGGGGTAAATCAGCCCCAGCATTTT
TRBV27	.	TRBJ1-6	.	CASRETKGPNSPLHF	TGTGCCAGCAGAGAGACCAAGGGCCCAAATTCACCCCTCCACTTT
TRBV7-9	.	TRBJ2-3	few	CASTLGGGFTDTQYF	TGTGCCAGCACCCTAGGGGGGGGCTTCACAGATACGCAGTATTTT
TRBV20-1	.	TRBJ1-2	few	CRAGDNYGYTF	TGCAGGGCCGGGGATAACTATGGCTACACCTTC
TRBV9	.	TRBJ2-3	.	CASSVAQRGTDTQYF	TGTGCCAGCAGCGTAGCCCAGCGGGGCACAGATACGCAGTATTTT
TRBV18	.	TRBJ1-2	.	CASSPITDGYTF	TGTGCCAGCTCACCAATAACCGATGGCTACACCTTC
TRBV30	.	TRBJ1-1	few	CAWSVGGEVFF	TGTGCCTGGAGTGTAGGGGGGGAAGTTTTCTTT
TRBV18	.	TRBJ1-2	.	CASSPATNYGYTF	TGTGCCAGCTCACCCGCTACTAACTATGGCTACACCTTC
TRBV30	.	TRBJ1-4	.	CAWSATGLNEKLFF	TGTGCCTGGAGTGCCACAGGGCTTAATGAAAAACTGTTTTTT
TRBV10-3	.	TRBJ2-7	.	CAIGSGTPGEQYF	TGTGCCATCGGGTCCGGGACACCGGGGGAGCAGTACTTC
TRBV6-5	TRBD2	TRBJ2-3	.	CASSYYGTSGDTQYF	TGTGCCAGCAGTTACTATGGGACTAGCGGAGATACGCAGTATTTT
TRBV19	.	TRBJ2-5	few	CASKEDRQQETQYF	TGTGCCAGTAAGGAGGACCGACAGCAAGAGACCCAGTACTTC
TRBV28	.	TRBJ2-1	few	CASTYRTGKNEQFF	TGTGCCAGCACCTATCGAACAGGGAAGAATGAGCAGTTCTTC
TRBV7-3	.	TRBJ1-1	.	CASSSQSGLRNTEAFF	TGTGCCAGCAGCTCTCAATCGGGCCTTCGGAACACTGAAGCTTTCTTT
TRBV30	.	TRBJ2-5	few	CAWSVWETQYF	TGTGCCTGGAGTGTATGGGAGACCCAGTACTTC
TRBV7-9	.	TRBJ2-1	few	CASSLATGFDEQFF	TGTGCCAGCAGCTTGGCCACGGGTTTCGATGAGCAGTTCTTC
TRBV2	.	TRBJ2-5	once	CASSVETGIQETQYF	TGTGCCAGCAGTGTAGAGACAGGTATCCAAGAGACCCAGTACTTC
TRBV30	.	TRBJ1-2	few	CAWSLLYGYTF	TGTGCCTGGAGTCTACTCTATGGCTACACCTTC
TRBV30	.	TRBJ2-5	.	CAWSVRRETQYF	TGTGCCTGGAGTGTACGGCGGGAGACCCAGTACTTC
TRBV9	TRBD2	TRBJ2-5	few	CASSVGLWTSSQETQYF	TGTGCCAGCAGCGTAGGCCTCTGGACTAGCTCTCAGGAGACCCAGTACTTC
TRBV5-1	.	TRBJ2-1	.	CASSFPSGTAYAGYNEQFF	TGCGCCAGCAGCTTCCCTTCGGGGACAGCCTACGCGGGGTACAATGAGCAGTTCTTC